This TCR beta chain emerged from a study of blood T cells in healthy people across ages (dated by TCRdb to between 2014 and 2017). For context, the study as a whole: In model experiments, template switching captured roughly one uniquely barcoded TCR beta cDNA molecule for every two T cells. Age-related changes in TCR beta repertoire diversity were measured in the study by deep sequencing normalized with unique cDNA molecular identifiers. Four age groups were formed from the donors: young (average approximately 15 years), middle-aged (approximately 41), aged (around 68) and long-lived (82). Donors of different ages were randomly distributed across sequencing lanes to avoid experimental bias. Using the same blood draw, the study looked at two additional independent replicas of 1 million unique cDNA reads for two donors, one aged 18 to 30 and the other aged 80 or older. The paper as a whole reports these results and caveats: Total diversity estimates from one million sequenced T cells were considered lower bounds and underestimates. Observed TCR beta diversity per million T cells fell roughly linearly with age, and a significant reduction was already apparent by age around 40. Conclusive comparison of naive and antigen-experienced compartments was prevented by the profiling of bulk unsorted PBMCs. Compared with the aged group, the long-lived group had more naive CD4+ T cells, fewer expanded clones and increased TCR diversity, suggesting age selection. Because donor CMV infection status was unknown, age-related changes in expanded clonotypes were potentially confounded. There was a strong correlation between observed TCR beta diversity and the percentage of naive T cells measured by flow cytometry.

Concerning this clonotype: It has no known antigen specificity. No quality values exist for individual bases; no much larger clone is one base distant.

The donors were roughly 40 Caucasian individuals from Russia, aged roughly 6 to 100 years, who were systemically healthy. Each donor gave 8 to 10 milliliters of peripheral blood, drawn into EDTA-treated Vacutainer tubes. Ficoll-Paque density-gradient centrifugation was used to isolate PBMCs, with at least 6 million per sample. Trizol reagent was used to extract total RNA from PBMCs, with at least 6 micrograms per sample. Naive CD45RAhigh/CD27high T cell percentages were measured by flow cytometry on a PBMC aliquot from every donor. Library creation used 5' RACE. The data were produced on an Illumina HiSeq 2500. The second PCR ran for about 6 to 12 cycles and used a J-beta primer mix along with a sample-barcoded 5' primer. A template-switch 5' adaptor carrying 12 random nucleotides introduced a unique molecular identifier onto each TCR beta cDNA molecule. At least 2.5 million CDR3-containing paired-end reads were obtained from each sample. First-strand cDNA synthesis was performed from all RNA using the Mint cDNA synthesis kit, with priming by a TRBC-specific oligonucleotide. After uracil-DNA glycosylase treatment, a first 18-cycle PCR used universal primers M1SS and BC2_uni_R on all cDNA. Concerning the study's data processing: For normalization, 1 million high-quality reads were randomly selected from each sample, with every read carrying a distinct molecular identifier. Instead of being binned into consensus sequences, reads that shared molecular identifiers were thrown out. MiTCR, set to a Q25 quality threshold and the strictest error-elimination algorithm, was used for CDR3 identification, clonotype clustering and error correction. Lower-bound total TCR beta diversity was estimated with a nonparametric unseen species model using Euler transformation. TCRdb itself trimmed the public reads at Q25 with fastp, ran MiXCR and retained productive beta chains. Under each unique CDR3 protein, matching rows form one entry showing the most common genes and DNA. In this record, the V and J calls reflect TCRdb's handling and not the investigators' own analysis. This sample lists over a million distinct CDR3 sequences; around two fifths were detected once. The ten largest account for 6.5% to 10% of the sample.

V and J lose 4 bases and 8 bases, and a span of 17 bases separates them. Counted from cysteine to phenylalanine, this CDR3 has 14 amino acids. This entry keeps only the CDR3 DNA: 42 bases, framed from base 1. The germline V gene supplies CDR1 MGHRA and CDR2 YSYEKL. The V gene is TRBV4-1 and the J gene is TRBJ1-2, with the D gene too uncertain to name. Sequenced input: blood. The receptor's source is a woman aged 18-29 years in good health. CDR3 loop: CASSPSPGDGGYTF. At the DNA level, the sequence is TGCGCCAGCAGCCCCAGCCCGGGAGACGGGGGCTACACCTTC.